A selection of T cell receptor beta chains follows, all from one sample in a study of PD-1 blockade in mismatch repair-deficient tumors. Assay used: immunoSEQ multiplex PCR; TCRdb lists only in-frame clones, some missing. Here the sample spans 120,000 or so clones, roughly nine tenths being singletons. Sequencing was performed on peripheral blood, taken 44 weeks after starting pembrolizumab. The receptor set was obtained from an adult with mismatch repair-deficient cancer. Both conserved end residues are part of each CDR3. The order of the fields is V gene, D gene, J gene, clone size, CDR3 DNA, CDR3 protein. A D gene is named only where the DNA matches it firmly. The listing skips clone size in some rows; elsewhere it reads once, few, many or a size class.

>TRBV7-6|TRBD2|TRBJ2-7|-
TGTGCCAGCAGCCGGCTAGCGGGAGCTCAGTACGAGCAGTACTTC
CASSRLAGAQYEQYF
>TRBV5-1|-|TRBJ2-1|-
TGCGCCAGCAGCTTGAGGGAGTCAGCCTACAATGAGCAGTTCTTC
CASSLRESAYNEQFF
>TRBV28|TRBD1|TRBJ2-2|-
TGTGCCAGCAGCTCCCCGGACAGGGGGAGGGAAGGGACCGGGGAGCTGTTTTTT
CASSSPDRGREGTGELFF
>TRBV7-8|-|TRBJ2-7|-
TGTGCCAGCAGTCCATCCTACGAGCAGTACTTC
CASSPSYEQYF
>TRBV5-4|-|TRBJ2-7|-
TGTGCCAGCAGCTCCGCCCTCGGGGGCTACGAGCAGTACTTC
CASSSALGGYEQYF
>TRBV13|-|TRBJ2-5|-
TGTGCCAGCAGCCCGATGAACCAAGAGACCCAGTACTTC
CASSPMNQETQYF
>TRBV5-4|-|TRBJ2-4|-
TGTGCCAGCAGCTTGGACAGAAACATTCAGTACTTC
CASSLDRNIQYF
>TRBV4-2|TRBD2|TRBJ2-5|-
TGTGCCAGCAGCCAAGTAGCGGGAGGGAGAGAGACCCAGTACTTC
CASSQVAGGRETQYF
>TRBV7-2|-|TRBJ1-2|few
TGTGCCAGCAGCCCCCGGCTTGCAAATGGCTACACCTTC
CASSPRLANGYTF
>TRBV6-5|-|TRBJ2-2|-
TGTGCCAGCAGTCAATCGATCGGGGAGCTGTTTTTT
CASSQSIGELFF
>TRBV4-2|-|TRBJ2-5|-
TGTGCCAGCAGCCGGGATAGGGTGGTGCAAGAGACCCAGTACTTC
CASSRDRVVQETQYF
>TRBV19|TRBD1|TRBJ2-7|once
TGTGCCAGTAGTGCCGACTCGAGACAGGGCAACGAGCAGTACTTC
CASSADSRQGNEQYF
>TRBV4-3|-|TRBJ2-7|-
TGCGCCAGCAGCCAAGTTTATGTGGACAGTTCCTACGAGCAGTACTTC
CASSQVYVDSSYEQYF
>TRBV10-3|TRBD1|TRBJ2-7|-
TGTGCCATCAGTAACCCCGGGACAGGGAGGAACGAGCAGTACTTC
CAISNPGTGRNEQYF
>TRBV6-6|TRBD1|TRBJ1-5|-
TGTGCCAGCAGTTATACCGGGACAGGGGGGAATCAGCCCCAGCATTTT
CASSYTGTGGNQPQHF
>TRBV15|-|TRBJ2-1|once
TGTGCCACCAGGGTGGGCGATGAGCAGTTCTTC
CATRVGDEQFF
>TRBV19|-|TRBJ2-1|-
TGTGCCAGTAGTACCAGCGGTAGCTCCTACAATGAGCAGTTCTTC
CASSTSGSSYNEQFF
>TRBV30|-|TRBJ1-2|once
TGTGCCTGGAGGCAGAAGTTAGCTAACTATGGCTACACCTTC
CAWRQKLANYGYTF